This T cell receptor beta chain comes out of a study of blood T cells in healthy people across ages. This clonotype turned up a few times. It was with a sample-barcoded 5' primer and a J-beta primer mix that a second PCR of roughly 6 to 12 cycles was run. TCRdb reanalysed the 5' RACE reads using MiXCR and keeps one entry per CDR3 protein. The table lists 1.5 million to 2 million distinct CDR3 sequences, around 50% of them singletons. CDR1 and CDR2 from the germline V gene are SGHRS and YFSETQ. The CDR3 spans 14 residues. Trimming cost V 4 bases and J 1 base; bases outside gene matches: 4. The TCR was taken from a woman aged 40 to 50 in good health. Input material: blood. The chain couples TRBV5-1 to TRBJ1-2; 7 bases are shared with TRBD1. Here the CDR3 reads CASSPRGFNYGYTF. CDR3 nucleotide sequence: TGCGCCAGCAGCCCCAGGGGGTTTAACTATGGCTACACCTTC.